The 15 T cell receptor beta chains reported below all come from one sample, sequenced in a study of CD8 T cells in Susac syndrome. About 0.5 to 1 ug RNA was reverse transcribed with random hexamers. TCRdb redid the calling of the immunoSEQ multiplex PCR reads with MiXCR, one entry per CDR3 protein. Here the sample spans about 240,000 distinct CDR3 sequences, 90% to 96% being singletons. Sequencing was performed on CD4+ T cells from PBMCs. Receptors originate from a human donor with Susac syndrome.

The CDR3 protein is CASRLDRGNTEAFF. The DNA for the CDR3 is TGTGCCAGTAGACTGGACAGGGGAAACACTGAAGCTTTCTTT. The V gene is TRBV19, the J gene TRBJ1-1; 9 bases are shared with TRBD1. The germline gives CDR1 LNHDA, CDR2 SQIVND (reference sequence). The CDR3 sequence is 14 residues long. V lost 6 bases and J lost 2; bases outside the gene matches: 4. Drawing the rest from reference TRBV19 and TRBJ1-1, the complete variable domain is DGGITQSPKYLFRKEGQNVTLSCEQNLNHDAMYWYRQDPGQGLRLIYYSQIVNDFQKGDIAEGYSVSREKKESFPLTVTSAQKNPTAFYLCASRLDRGNTEAFFGQGTRLTVV.

The CDR3 here is CASSYPAAGVETQYF. The CDR3 DNA reads TGTGCCAGCAGTTACCCGGCAGCGGGAGTAGAGACCCAGTACTTC. The chain has TRBV6-5 and TRBJ2-5; 8 bases map to TRBD2. The CDR3 runs to 15 residues. Germline CDR1 reads MNHEY; CDR2 reads SVGAGI. The V gene end was trimmed by 2 bases and the J gene end by 4 bases; junction bases not matched to a gene: 6.

This chain joins TRBV10-3 and TRBJ2-3, with D perhaps matching TRBD1 (6 bases). CDR1 ENHRY and CDR2 SYGVKD come from the germline V gene. V lost 2 bases and J lost 3, with 12 bases in between. The CDR3 runs 15 residues. CDR3 nucleotide sequence: TGTGCCATCAGTGAGGGGGACACCCGGACAGATACGCAGTATTTT. It is translated as CAISEGDTRTDTQYF.

The J gene is TRBJ2-2, the V gene TRBV29-1; possible D gene TRBD2, 8 bases. CDR1 and CDR2 from the germline V gene are SQVTM and ANQGSEA. The CDR3 consists of 14 residues. This chain's CDR3 is CSGTAGVNTGELFF. CDR3 nucleotide sequence: TGCAGTGGGACAGCGGGAGTGAACACCGGGGAGCTGTTTTTT.

This clonotype was recorded once. CDR3 nucleotide sequence: TGCGCCAGCAGTCTTGGACAGGGGGGACCAGATACGCAGTATTTT. Encoded protein: CASSLGQGGPDTQYF. This chain links TRBV5-1 with TRBJ2-3, with TRBD1 matching 10 bases. The germline V gene has CDR1 SGHRS and CDR2 YFSETQ. The CDR3 covers 15 residues. V shed 5 bases, J shed 4 bases, and the junction held 7 bases outside the gene matches.

This sequence joins TRBV20-1 and TRBJ2-3, with D possibly being TRBD1 or TRBD2 (5 bases each). Germline V lookup: CDR1 DFQATT, CDR2 SNEGSKA (reference sequence). V was pared by 6 bases and J by 6 bases, with 16 bases between. The CDR3 consists of 13 residues. In nucleotides, the CDR3 is TGCAGTGCGCTTACCGGGGCAACGGATACGCAGTATTTT. It codes for CSALTGATDTQYF.

This chain links TRBV4-1 with TRBJ2-2; D uncertain. The ends were cut back, 2 bases at V and 1 base at J, with 14 bases in the middle. Germline CDR1 reads MGHRA; CDR2 reads YSYEKL. The CDR3 runs 17 residues. CDR3 in amino acids: CASSQWGEKGNTGELFF. The CDR3 nucleotides are TGCGCCAGCAGCCAATGGGGTGAGAAGGGGAACACCGGGGAGCTGTTTTTT.

The rearrangement links TRBV18 to TRBJ1-1, with TRBD1 matching over 7 bases. With V trimmed by 6 bases and J by 5 bases, 6 bases remained unmatched. This CDR3 spans 13 amino acids. The germline CDR1 and CDR2 sequences are KGHSH and LQKENI. The CDR3 coding sequence is TGTGCCAGCTCGGAGGGGGCACTTACTGAAGCTTTCTTT. Amino acid sequence: CASSEGALTEAFF.

This clonotype was counted once. The chain carries TRBV3-1 and TRBJ2-7; D is possibly TRBD2 (6 bases). V lost 4 bases and J 0 bases, leaving 13 bases between the germline ends. Germline V lookup: CDR1 LGHDT, CDR2 YNNKEL (reference sequence). The CDR3 extends over 15 amino acids. DNA for the CDR3: TGTGCCAGCAGCCCCTCGGTCGGGGGCTCCTACGAGCAGTACTTC. Residues: CASSPSVGGSYEQYF.

V gene TRBV20-1 combines with J gene TRBJ2-1; D possibly corresponds to TRBD2 (6 bases). The germline V and J ends were trimmed by 6 bases and 8 bases, with 20 bases remaining between them. The CDR3 consists of 14 residues. Germline V gene sequence: CDR1 DFQATT, CDR2 SNEGSKA (reference sequence). The CDR3 DNA reads as TGCAGTGCAGCTTGGGAGCGGAGGGGCTATGAGCAGTTCTTC. Translating gives CSAAWERRGYEQFF.

This sequence joins TRBV4-1 and TRBJ2-3; D uncertain. V was clipped by 10 bases and J by 3 bases, with 14 bases between them. The CDR3 has 13 residues. Germline V gene lookup returns CDR1 MGHRA and CDR2 YSYEKL. The CDR3 here is CATSWDWTDTQYF. The CDR3 DNA follows: TGCGCCACCTCATGGGATTGGACAGATACGCAGTATTTT.

The chain couples TRBV12-3 or TRBV12-4 to TRBJ2-5; 7 bases map to TRBD1. CDR3 length: 15 amino acids. With V trimmed by 5 bases and J by 5 bases, 11 bases remained unmatched. CDR3 amino acids: CASSPSLGGSETQYF. Written as DNA, the CDR3 is TGTGCCAGCAGTCCCTCCCTAGGGGGCTCGGAGACCCAGTACTTC.

The chain is built from TRBV14 and TRBJ2-1; TRBD2 aligns across 8 bases. Germline-derived CDR1 and CDR2 are SGHDN and FVKESK. The V segment lost 1 base and the J segment 12 bases; nucleotides outside the gene matches: 8. This CDR3 is 14 amino acids long. The CDR3 loop is CASSQVNIAGPQFF. The CDR3 DNA reads as TGTGCCAGCAGCCAAGTGAACATAGCGGGGCCGCAGTTCTTC.

V and J are TRBV12-3 or TRBV12-4 and TRBJ2-5; maybe TRBD1 (6 bases). The CDR3 runs to 13 residues. Trimming stripped 5 bases from V and 5 bases from J, with 12 bases between. The CDR3 nucleotides read TGTGCCAGCAGTCCACAGGGCCACGAGACCCAGTACTTC. It is translated as CASSPQGHETQYF.

This clonotype was detected only once. The chain joins TRBV6-1 to TRBJ1-3; D unresolved. Trimming removed 6 bases from V and 0 bases from J, with 15 bases in between. Per the germline V gene, CDR1 is MNHNS and CDR2 is SASEGT. There are 16 residues in the CDR3. CDR3 DNA: TGTGCCAGCAGCCGCTCCAACAGAGCCTCTGGAAACACCATATATTTT. This translates into CASSRSNRASGNTIYF.